Listed below are T cell receptor beta chains from one sample, sequenced in a study of cytomegalovirus exposure and HLA in healthy donors. Sequencing was performed with immunoSEQ multiplex PCR; in TCRdb, only in-frame clones are kept and a portion is missing. The table shows 180,000 or so clones, with 75% to 80% occurring only once. Source material: PBMCs. The receptors here all came from a man between 50 and 59 years old in good health and CMV-seropositive. CDR3s leave out the opening cysteine and the closing phenylalanine or tryptophan. Fields, in order: V gene, CDR3 protein.

V: TRBV6-1
CDR3: ASRDSTLMNTEAF

V: TRBV4-3
CDR3: ASSQDPTDVRRNLVNTEAF

V: TRBV14
CDR3: ASSLIGAALNTEAF

V: TRBV28
CDR3: ASRTTRMNTEAF

V: TRBV9
CDR3: ASSVDRTSAETQY

V: TRBV7-9
CDR3: ASSPLAGGQETQY

V: TRBV7-9
CDR3: ASSDARGNEQF

V: TRBV5-5
CDR3: ASSNTGGGLGNTIY

V: TRBV4-2
CDR3: ASSQDTGYNEQF

V: TRBV4-3
CDR3: ASSQVSPPAEAF

V: TRBV19
CDR3: ASHKEAGANYGYT

V: TRBV5-4
CDR3: ASSLARGQGTEQF

V: TRBV10-2
CDR3: ASSEPGQGDGYT

V: TRBV29-1
CDR3: SVGTGNQPQH

V: TRBV9
CDR3: ASSVGIGGIVPDTQY

V: TRBV7-6
CDR3: ASSSSSPGALNDNEQF

V: TRBV28
CDR3: ASSRDSALTEAF

V: TRBV2
CDR3: ASGQAAYEQY

V: TRBV2
CDR3: ASTGRGGNQPQH

V: TRBV4-3
CDR3: ASSQVRTSGGDRRNVQF

V: TRBV6-6
CDR3: ASSQGTYEQY

V: TRBV7-9
CDR3: ASSPTGGNSYEQY

V: TRBV11-2
CDR3: ASSLVSGDTEAF

V: TRBV10-3
CDR3: AISEAPLTGRGELF

V: TRBV19
CDR3: ASSISGDSNQPQH

V: TRBV6-6
CDR3: ASSRGAYNEQF

V: TRBV6-5
CDR3: ASSYRLAGNYEQY

V: TRBV5-1
CDR3: ASSHTGNSLSTDTQY

V: TRBV5-6
CDR3: ASSLAQGSNTEAF

V: TRBV7-2
CDR3: ASSLGGVLNTEAF

V: TRBV5-5
CDR3: ASSLEAGINQPQH